This entry lists 30 T cell receptor beta chains sequenced from one sample in a study of B cell selection in AIRE deficiency. Sequenced by immunoSEQ multiplex PCR; TCRdb stores in-frame clones only, minus some. The data hold 20,000 to 30,000 clones, with 95% to 98% observed a single time. Sorting defined conventional CD4 T cells as CD4+CD127+. The sequencing input was CD4+CD127+ conventional T cells sorted from PBMCs. The receptors were gathered from a human donor in good health.

The J gene is TRBJ2-2, the V gene TRBV28, with D possibly being TRBD1 or TRBD2 (5 bases each). The CDR3 consists of 13 residues. Germline CDR1 MDHEN, CDR2 SYDVKM. V lost 6 bases to trimming and J lost 7 bases, with 12 bases between them. CDR3 amino acids: CASRPGAVGELFF. The CDR3 coding sequence is TGTGCCAGCAGGCCCGGGGCCGTCGGGGAGCTGTTTTTT.

This clone was seen just once. The chain is built from TRBV5-1 and TRBJ2-5; D gene uncertain. Germline-derived CDR1 and CDR2 are SGHRS and YFSETQ. This CDR3 is 13 amino acids long. Trimming took 4 bases from V and 4 from J, leaving 11 bases between them. The CDR3 coding sequence is TGCGCCAGCAGCCTCCGGGTAGCAGAGACCCAGTACTTC. This gives the protein CASSLRVAETQYF.

J is TRBJ2-7 and V is TRBV7-2, with D perhaps assigned TRBD1 or TRBD2 (5 bases each). Germline V gene sequence: CDR1 SGHTA, CDR2 FQGNSA. V was cut by 4 bases and J by 6 bases, with 22 bases left in between. The CDR3 contains 16 residues. The CDR3 region is CASSYRPGPTLGEQYF. The CDR3 nucleotides are TGTGCCAGCAGCTACAGGCCGGGACCTACCTTGGGCGAGCAGTACTTC.

The genes are TRBV19 and TRBJ2-3, with D perhaps TRBD2 (7 bases). The CDR3 has 15 residues. Trimming pared 6 bases from V and 6 bases from J, leaving 19 bases between. The germline V gene encodes CDR1 LNHDA and CDR2 SQIVND (reference sequence). The CDR3 bases are TGTGCCAGTAGAGAGGGGGGGATCGGGGTGGATACGCAGTATTTT. It translates to CASREGGIGVDTQYF.

The chain combines TRBV5-1 with TRBJ2-3; tentative D call: TRBD1 (6 bases). Looked up from germline, CDR1 is SGHRS and CDR2 is YFSETQ. The CDR3 is made up of 17 amino acids. V was shortened by 4 bases and J by 5 bases, with 23 bases between the two germline ends. CDR3 in DNA: TGCGCCAGCAGCCTCAATACGATCACAGGGAGAGGAGATACGCAGTATTTT. It translates to CASSLNTITGRGDTQYF.

This clone was seen just once. This chain links TRBV2 with TRBJ2-7; D might be TRBD2 (5 bases). The V end was cut by 6 bases, the J end by 0 bases, with 18 bases between. Germline CDR1 SNHLY, CDR2 FYNNEI. The CDR3 spans 16 residues. The DNA of the CDR3 is TGTGCCAGCAGGGCCTTTTTGGTGGGGAGCTCCTACGAGCAGTACTTC. This encodes CASRAFLVGSSYEQYF.

The chain joins TRBV2 to TRBJ1-2; D gene unclear. This CDR3 has 16 residues. Deletions cut 5 bases from V and 6 bases from J, with 22 bases between. The V gene's germline CDR1 is SNHLY and CDR2 FYNNEI. The CDR3 is CASSTLQGRTHDGYTF. DNA for the CDR3: TGTGCCAGCAGTACCCTCCAAGGGAGGACCCACGATGGCTACACCTTC.

The V call is TRBV6-4, the J call TRBJ1-6; tentatively, D is TRBD1 (6 bases). The V end was cut by 6 bases, the J end by 3 bases, with 12 bases between. The germline V gene encodes CDR1 MRHNA and CDR2 SNTAGT. This CDR3 is 15 amino acids long. The CDR3 DNA follows: TGTGCCAGCAGCGAGGGGGAGAACTATAATTCACCCCTCCACTTT. Translation gives CASSEGENYNSPLHF.

A note on this clone: One end of the junction varies from germline; a read error may be responsible. This chain connects TRBV7-7 to TRBJ2-7; D may be TRBD1 or TRBD2 (5 bases each). The CDR3 sequence is 13 residues long. Germline V gives CDR1 SSHAT, CDR2 FNYEAQ (reference sequence). The DNA of the CDR3 is TGTGCTAGCAGTCCCCCGGGGCACTACGAGCAGTACTTC. Translation gives CASSPPGHYEQYF.

To note about this clone: The CDR3 does not close with the conserved phenylalanine or tryptophan, likely indicating a read error. Because the CDR3's place on the DNA is in doubt, the DNA is left out and the CDR3 is given as listed by TCRdb. The chain recombines TRBV30 with TRBJ2-7; TRBD2, the table's D call, lacks a check against the DNA. The CDR3 sequence runs 8 residues, both termini included. The germline CDR1 and CDR2 sequences are GTSNPN and SVGIG (reference sequence). CDR3 in amino acids: CAWSGERS.

The chain combines TRBV29-1 with TRBJ2-1, with D tentatively TRBD2 (5 bases). The CDR3 is 13 residues long. Germline values: CDR1 SQVTM, CDR2 ANQGSEA. Trimming shortened V by 7 bases and J by 1 base, and 11 bases separated the two germline ends. The chain's CDR3 is CSADSTSYNEQFF. The CDR3 DNA sequence: TGCAGCGCGGACTCGACATCCTACAATGAGCAGTTCTTC.

The chain has TRBV5-4 and TRBJ2-1, with D maybe TRBD2 (6 bases). This CDR3 is built from 17 residues. V lost 9 bases and J lost 7, with 29 bases in between. Germline CDR1 and CDR2: SGHNT and YYREEE (reference sequence). The CDR3 spells CATYSPEKEGRFNEQFF. Here the CDR3 DNA reads TGTGCCACCTACTCCCCGGAGAAGGAGGGAAGATTTAATGAGCAGTTCTTC.

This chain links TRBV5-1 with TRBJ2-3, with D perhaps TRBD1 (5 bases). This CDR3 comprises 15 residues. Germline CDR1 SGHRS, CDR2 YFSETQ. Trimming shortened V by 3 bases and J by 3 bases, and 14 bases separated the two germline ends. In DNA form, the CDR3 reads TGCGCCAGCAGCTCCACGCGGACAATGACAGATACGCAGTATTTT. It yields the protein CASSSTRTMTDTQYF.

The rearrangement uses TRBV10-3 and TRBJ2-7; 11 bases match TRBD1. J lost 2 bases, V lost 2 bases, and 5 bases had no gene match. The CDR3 loop spans 16 amino acids. Germline-derived CDR1 and CDR2 are ENHRY and SYGVKD. The CDR3 nucleotides read TGTGCCATCAGTGAGCACGCGGGACAGGGGGCCTACGAGCAGTACTTC. This codes for CAISEHAGQGAYEQYF.

V is TRBV6-5 and J is TRBJ1-4, with D uncertain. V was trimmed by 4 bases and J by 5 bases, leaving 11 bases between them. This CDR3 region has 14 residues. CDR1 and CDR2 (germline): MNHEY, SVGAGI. CDR3 in DNA: TGTGCCAGCAGTTCCCCGGGAGCGAATGAAAAACTGTTTTTT. It encodes CASSSPGANEKLFF.

V is TRBV15 and J is TRBJ2-4; 8 nucleotides match TRBD2. J gave up 6 bases and V 0 bases, and 4 bases lay outside the gene matches. Germline CDR1 and CDR2: LNHNV and YYDKDF (reference sequence). The CDR3 runs to 15 residues. The CDR3 spells CATSRDKLAGNIQYF. The DNA for the CDR3 is TGTGCCACCAGCAGAGATAAGCTAGCGGGAAACATTCAGTACTTC.

This chain's CDR3 is CASSLSSLRGGYTF. The CDR3 DNA sequence: TGTGCCAGCAGTTTGAGCTCACTTAGGGGGGGCTACACCTTC. This chain connects TRBV28 to TRBJ1-2, with TRBD1 as a possible D gene (6 bases). V shed 3 bases and J shed 8 bases, with 16 bases lying between them. The germline V gene encodes CDR1 MDHEN and CDR2 SYDVKM. The CDR3 loop spans 14 amino acids.

This chain links TRBV4-2 with TRBJ2-5; 10 bases match TRBD1. Trimming cost V 3 bases and J 5 bases; bases outside gene matches: 15. The CDR3 sequence is 18 residues long. The germline gives CDR1 LGHNA, CDR2 YNFKEQ. The CDR3 here is CASSHQWDRDRGLETQYF. The CDR3 region has the DNA TGTGCCAGCAGCCACCAATGGGACCGGGACAGGGGCTTGGAGACCCAGTACTTC.

The chain combines TRBV9 with TRBJ1-2; 7 nucleotides agree with TRBD1. The CDR3 covers 13 residues. The V gene end was trimmed by 4 bases and the J gene end by 2 bases; junction bases not matched to a gene: 2. Germline V lookup: CDR1 SGDLS, CDR2 YYNGEE. Here the CDR3 reads CASSRDSNYGYTF. CDR3 DNA: TGTGCCAGCAGCCGGGACAGCAACTATGGCTACACCTTC.

The chain employs TRBV4-1 and TRBJ2-4; possibly TRBD1 or TRBD2 for D (7 bases each). V lost 4 bases and J lost 0, with 19 bases in between. There are 18 residues in the CDR3. CDR1 and CDR2 from the germline V gene are MGHRA and YSYEKL. CDR3 amino acids: CASSPGGEAILAKNIQYF. The CDR3 nucleotides are TGCGCCAGCAGCCCAGGGGGGGAGGCGATCCTAGCCAAAAACATTCAGTACTTC.

The V gene is TRBV29-1, the J gene TRBJ2-3; D not certain. V lost 7 bases, J lost 0 bases, and 8 bases lay in between. The CDR3 is made up of 12 amino acids. Germline assignment: CDR1 SQVTM and CDR2 ANQGSEA. In DNA, the CDR3 is TGCAGCGGGAGCCCTAGCACAGATACGCAGTATTTT. This codes for CSGSPSTDTQYF.

The chain has TRBV15 and TRBJ1-4; 8 bases match TRBD1. Germline CDR1 LNHNV, CDR2 YYDKDF (reference sequence). J lost 7 bases, V lost 0 bases, and 7 bases had no gene match. The CDR3 totals 16 residues. Here the CDR3 DNA reads TGTGCCACCAGCAGAGATCTGACAGGGGTTGGTGAAAAACTGTTTTTT. Amino acids: CATSRDLTGVGEKLFF.

The chain combines TRBV9 with TRBJ2-7; weak D call: TRBD2 (6 bases). Trimming removed 0 bases at V and 2 bases at J, with 12 bases between. CDR3 length equals 15 residues. Looked up from germline, CDR1 is SGDLS and CDR2 is YYNGEE. The CDR3 sequence is CASSVGVAATYEQYF. As DNA, the CDR3 is TGTGCCAGCAGCGTAGGAGTAGCGGCCACCTACGAGCAGTACTTC.

The CDR3 bases are TGTGCCAGCAGCCAAGCTGGCAAACCGAACACTGAAGCTTTCTTT. This translates into CASSQAGKPNTEAFF. The chain is built from TRBV4-2 and TRBJ1-1; D gene uncertain. The germline CDR1 and CDR2 sequences are LGHNA and YNFKEQ. This CDR3 is 15 amino acids long. V lost 1 base, J lost 1 base, and 10 bases lay in between.

In the case of this clone: A read error may produce the germline difference seen at one junction end. In DNA form, the CDR3 reads TGTGCCATCACTGAGGGGACAGCACTTTATGGCTACACCTTC. It yields the protein CAITEGTALYGYTF. The V call is TRBV10-3, the J call TRBJ1-2; TRBD1 matches 7 bases. This CDR3 is 14 amino acids long. Looked up from germline, CDR1 is ENHRY and CDR2 is SYGVKD.

The chain combines TRBV7-3 with TRBJ2-5, with 9 bases that match TRBD1. The V gene end was trimmed by 2 bases and the J gene end by 2 bases; junction bases not matched to a gene: 3. The CDR3 is 15 amino acids. Germline V gene lookup returns CDR1 SGHTA and CDR2 FQGTGA. The CDR3 bases are TGTGCCAGCAGCTTAGCCGGGACAGGGCAAGAGACCCAGTACTTC. Translation: CASSLAGTGQETQYF.

This clone was observed a single time. The chain couples TRBV7-2 to TRBJ2-1; 7 nucleotides align to TRBD1. The trim removed 1 base at V and 6 bases at J, leaving 6 bases unmatched. The germline CDR1 and CDR2 sequences are SGHTA and FQGNSA. The CDR3 runs 15 residues. CDR3 in amino acids: CASSLEGGLGNEQFF. CDR3 bases: TGTGCCAGCAGCTTAGAAGGGGGCTTAGGCAATGAGCAGTTCTTC. Full variable domain (missing parts from reference TRBV7-2 and TRBJ2-1): GAGVSQSPSNKVTEKGKDVELRCDPISGHTALYWYRQSLGQGLEFLIYFQGNSAPDKSGLPSDRFSAERTGGSVSTLTIQRTQQEDSAVYLCASSLEGGLGNEQFFGPGTRLTVL.

This chain connects TRBV19 to TRBJ2-5; 7 nucleotides agree with TRBD2. V shed 4 bases and J 2 bases; nucleotides not matched to a gene: 4. This CDR3 has 14 residues. Germline CDR1 is LNHDA and CDR2 is SQIVND (reference sequence). The CDR3 coding sequence is TGTGCCAGTAGTACTCCGGGACTACAAGAGACCCAGTACTTC. This translates into CASSTPGLQETQYF.

V usage is TRBV30 and J usage is TRBJ2-7; perhaps TRBD2 as D (6 bases). Trimming stripped 8 bases from V and 3 bases from J, with 17 bases between. Looked up from germline, CDR1 is GTSNPN and CDR2 is SVGIG (reference sequence). This CDR3 is built from 13 residues. The CDR3 DNA reads TGTGCCATGGGGAGGCGGGTACGCTACGAGCAGTACTTC. This encodes CAMGRRVRYEQYF.

This chain joins TRBV7-8 and TRBJ2-6; 8 bases align to TRBD2. CDR1 SGHVS and CDR2 FQNEAQ come from the germline V gene. Trimming cost V 0 bases and J 3 bases; bases outside gene matches: 1. CDR3 size: 16 residues. The CDR3 DNA sequence: TGTGCCAGCAGCTTAGCGCGGGGGGTTGGGGCCAACGTCCTGACTTTC. Translating gives CASSLARGVGANVLTF.